This TCR beta chain was sequenced for a study of OX40 agonist ivuxolimab in advanced cancers. About the investigation overall: Ivuxolimab, which targeted the costimulatory receptor OX40 (CD134), was an agonistic, fully human IgG2 monoclonal antibody. Intravenous ivuxolimab was administered to patients every 2 weeks at six dose levels: 0.01, 0.1, 0.3, 1.5, 3 and 10 mg/kg. Of the approximately 50 dose-escalation patients, hepatocellular carcinoma was present in around 20, melanoma in approximately 15, renal cell carcinoma in 9 and head and neck cancer in 9. A male proportion of almost 85% and a mean age of approximately 62 years, ranging from 23 to 79, were recorded for the dose-escalation cohort. Prior anti-PD-1, anti-PD-L1 or anti-CTLA-4 therapy was permitted, and checkpoint inhibitors had been received by less than 45% of dose-escalation patients. Partial responses occurred in three dose-escalation patients, of whom one had hepatocellular carcinoma and two had cutaneous melanoma. Peripheral TCRbeta sequencing aimed to test whether ivuxolimab altered TCR sequence diversity and caused clonal T-cell expansion. The monotherapy dose-escalation portion (N ≈ 57 patients) of the phase I ivuxolimab trial is reported in the paper.

Turning to this clone: What this receptor recognizes is not known. Per-base qualities were not stored, and no clone one base away is much larger.

What the authors observed across the whole study: Low levels of normalized T-cell clonal expansion were also seen in some patients who did not respond. In the 0.1-3.0 mg/kg groups, partial responders were among the patients with the lowest normalized peripheral clonal expansion, particularly in CD8+ T cells. The antigen specificity of the peripheral T cells that underwent clonal expansion was not determined. After ivuxolimab, CD8+ T cells had more expanded clones than CD4+ T cells on average. Clonal expansion of both CD4+ and CD8+ blood T cells was observed from baseline to week 6 at doses 0.1 to 3.0 mg/kg.

The CDR3 covers 14 residues, taking in both the cysteine and the phenylalanine. The retained sequence is limited to the CDR3, 42 bases, with the frame set at the first base. The germline ends are 18 bases apart after V is trimmed by 9 bases and J by 4 bases. The CDR1 and CDR2 encoded by the germline V gene are SNHLY and FYNNEI. The trial excluded patients who had a history of autoimmune disease or who were on systemic immunosuppression. Peripheral blood for TCR sequencing was collected from all dose cohorts at baseline, on cycle 4 day 1, and on cycle 7 day 1. The samples were taken from a phase I, first-in-human, multicenter, open-label dose-escalation trial of ivuxolimab. The trial enrolled adults with locally advanced or metastatic head and neck squamous cell, hepatocellular, melanoma or renal cell carcinoma. Before TCR sequencing, CD4+ T cells and CD8+ T cells from peripheral blood were sorted into separate populations.

Genomic DNA was extracted from sorted cells for sequencing of the TCRbeta CDR3 region. The immunoSEQ Assay was used for sequencing of TCRbeta CDR3 regions. Not all clones reach the TCRdb copy of this immuneACCESS table, which keeps in-frame sequences only. Checked studies attribute under half of the gap to unresolved V genes and leave the rest unexplained. For this sample the table gives about 70,000 clones, of which more than 80% were detected only once. The top ten constitute roughly 5% of the sample. The starting material was CD4+ or CD8+ T cells sorted from blood, obtained in a trial of the OX40 agonist ivuxolimab. The source of this sequence is an adult with an advanced solid tumor such as melanoma, head and neck, liver or kidney cancer. The rearrangement combines TRBV2 with TRBJ2-5; a tentative D call is TRBD2 (5 bases match). The CDR3 protein sequence reads: CASARNGGGETQYF. In nucleotide form, the sequence is TGTGCCAGTGCCCGGAACGGCGGAGGAGAGACCCAGTACTTC.